This TCR beta chain was identified during a study of glioma-infiltrating T cells after dendritic cell vaccination (dated by TCRdb to 2015 to 2016). With respect to the entire study: Of the approximately 15 glioblastoma patients in the cohort, all drawn from Phase I and II dendritic cell vaccination trials, 9 were newly diagnosed and 6 had recurrent disease. Patients received autologous tumor lysate-pulsed dendritic cell vaccination between about 2003 and 2013. Deep sequencing of TCR beta CDR3 regions was used to quantify tumor-infiltrating lymphocyte content and compare tumor and blood repertoires in dendritic cell-vaccinated glioblastoma patients. TCR sequencing metrics, including TIL content and tumor-blood repertoire overlap, were correlated with survival after dendritic cell vaccination. The vaccine consisted of monocyte-derived dendritic cells cultured less than 9 days with IL-4 and GM-CSF, then pulsed overnight with autologous tumor lysate. Each patient was given three intradermal dendritic cell vaccine injections, spaced two weeks apart, in the arm below the axilla.

V was cut back by 4 bases and J by 5 bases, leaving a gap of 8 bases between them. Including cysteine and phenylalanine, the CDR3 has 12 amino acids. The CDR3 DNA has 36 bases and is translated from base 1. According to the germline V gene, CDR1 reads SNHLY and CDR2 reads FYNNEI. Patients were selected for having adequate residual fresh-frozen tumor tissue and more than two years of available survival data. An isocitrate dehydrogenase mutation was not carried by any of the glioblastoma patients, although molecular status was otherwise variable. PBMC were collected before vaccination, two weeks after the third vaccination, and at tumor progression if progression occurred. The Qiagen DNeasy Blood extraction Kit was used for extraction of genomic DNA. About this clone: The antigen it binds to is not known. Base qualities are not recorded, but no much larger clone differs from it by a single base.

TCRB CDR3 regions were amplified from around 1.9 ug genomic DNA, or all available DNA if less, using the immunoSEQ assay. The multiplex PCR employed 60 forward primers targeting TCR V beta segments and 13 reverse primers targeting J beta segments. To estimate the number of reads per starting template, synthetic control templates were added to each sample at limiting dilution. Reads of 87 bp were generated by sequencing on the Illumina HiSeq System. Per the original workflow: PCR and sequencing errors were removed by a nearest neighbor algorithm that merged closely related sequences. TCR overlap was defined as the percentage of unique tumor TCR beta sequences that were also found in the peripheral blood of the same patient. TCRdb took this table from immuneACCESS and kept in-frame rearrangements with V and J called. Such tables lack part of the clones; where checked against another copy, unresolved V genes explain under half of the gap, and the rest is unexplained. From that table come the V and J calls and clone size; the DNA was used to work out D and trimming. For this sample the table gives 71,000 or so clones, of which 81% were detected only once. 7.9% of the sample is in the top ten clones.

On the study overall, not on this receptor specifically: No direct relationship between TCR clonality and survival was found, suggesting that a diverse polyclonal response may matter. The cohort was small and heterogeneous, few patients had complete blood and tumor sets, and even fewer had initial-recurrent tumor pairs. After dendritic cell vaccination, a higher estimated pretreatment TIL content predicted longer time to progression and longer overall survival. The three-group TCR overlap response model was described as speculative and requiring prospective validation.

Here the chain combines TRBV2 and TRBJ1-1; the D gene cannot be resolved reliably. The sequencing used blood, collected before dendritic cell vaccination. The TCR originated in a human donor with glioblastoma. The DNA sequence reads TGTGCCAGCAGTGCAGGAGGGACTGAAGCTTTCTTT. Its product reads: CASSAGGTEAFF.